These T cell receptor beta chains were read from a single sample in a study of blood T cell repertoires in COVID-19. Sequencing was performed with immunoSEQ multiplex PCR; in TCRdb, only in-frame clones are kept and a portion is missing. The table lists 150,000 to 200,000 clones, around 89% of them singletons. The sequenced sample consisted of peripheral blood. These receptors were collected from a man in his sixties with acute or convalescent COVID-19. Both conserved end residues are part of each CDR3. Each record gives: J gene, clone size, V gene, D gene, CDR3 DNA, CDR3 protein. The D gene is left open where the match is weak. The size of a clone is reported for some rows only, either as once, few or many, or as a class for expanded clones.

>TRBJ2-6|once|TRBV13|.
TGTGCCAGCAGCTTGGACAGGGCCAACGTCCTGACTTTC
CASSLDRANVLTF
>TRBJ1-6|few|TRBV7-2|TRBD1
TGTGCCAGCAGCTTAGGGACAGGGGTCTCACCCCTCCACTTT
CASSLGTGVSPLHF
>TRBJ2-7|few|TRBV5-1|.
TGCGCCAGCAGCTTGGTTGCAGGGACCTACGAGCAGTACTTC
CASSLVAGTYEQYF
>TRBJ1-2|.|TRBV15|.
TGTGCCACCAGCAGACCAACCTTCGCGGGGAGCGATGGCTACACCTTC
CATSRPTFAGSDGYTF
>TRBJ1-3|.|TRBV19|TRBD1
TGTGCCAGTAGTGTCAGGGGGAGTGGAAACACCATATATTTT
CASSVRGSGNTIYF
>TRBJ2-2|.|TRBV24-1|.
TGTGCCACCAGTGATAATCAGAACACCGGGGAGCTGTTTTTT
CATSDNQNTGELFF
>TRBJ2-3|once|TRBV19|TRBD2
TGTGCCAGTAGTATAGGGCTAGCGGGCGGCACAGATACGCAGTATTTT
CASSIGLAGGTDTQYF
>TRBJ1-6|few|TRBV2|TRBD1
TGTGCCAGCAGTGGACAGGGCGGGTCACCCCTCCACTTT
CASSGQGGSPLHF
>TRBJ2-1|.|TRBV5-1|.
TGCGCCAGCAGCCTAGACCCGACAGGTACCTACAATGAGCAGTTCTTC
CASSLDPTGTYNEQFF
>TRBJ1-6|.|TRBV2|TRBD1
TGTGCCAGCAGTGAAGCGAAAGGACAGGGGAATTCACCCCTCCACTTT
CASSEAKGQGNSPLHF
>TRBJ1-2|.|TRBV4-3|.
TGCGCCAGCAGCCAATCGGACCGGGGGGGTATCGGCTACACCTTC
CASSQSDRGGIGYTF
>TRBJ2-5|.|TRBV5-4|TRBD2
TGTGCCAGCAGCTTGAAGACTAGCGGGGCCGTCGAGACCCAGTACTTC
CASSLKTSGAVETQYF
>TRBJ1-2|.|TRBV5-4|TRBD1
TGTGCCAGCAGCCTAGACAGGGGCTATGGCTACACCTTC
CASSLDRGYGYTF
>TRBJ1-2|.|TRBV24-1|.
TGTGCCACCAGTGATGGCGGACAGCCCTTCGGCTATGGCTACACCTTC
CATSDGGQPFGYGYTF
>TRBJ1-5|once|TRBV6-6|.
TGTGCCAGCAGTTACTTCACAGGGAGCCAGCCCCAGCATTTT
CASSYFTGSQPQHF
>TRBJ1-6|.|TRBV9|.
TGTGCCAGCAGCGTGGGGCTACCCCGTTCCTCTCATAATTCACCCCTCCACTTT
CASSVGLPRSSHNSPLHF
>TRBJ2-5|.|TRBV7-9|.
TGTGCCAGCAGCCGCGGTACAGGTCTAAAAGAGACCCAGTACTTC
CASSRGTGLKETQYF
>TRBJ2-7|.|TRBV30|.
TGTGCCTGGAGTGCCCCCCCTCCGGGATCAGGAGGCGAGCAGTACTTC
CAWSAPPPGSGGEQYF
>TRBJ1-4|.|TRBV4-1|TRBD1
TGCGCCAGCAGCCAATTACAGGGGGTTGTTGAAAAACTGTTTTTT
CASSQLQGVVEKLFF
>TRBJ1-1|.|TRBV6-2/TRBV6-3|.
TGTGCCAGCAGTTACGGGCAAGACACTGAAGCTTTCTTT
CASSYGQDTEAFF
>TRBJ1-2|.|TRBV18|.
TGTGCCAGCTCACCACAAAGGGACATTTATGGCTACACCTTC
CASSPQRDIYGYTF
>TRBJ1-1|.|TRBV5-6|.
TGTGCCAGCAGCCCTTGGGTCAGGGCGAACACTGAAGCTTTCTTT
CASSPWVRANTEAFF
>TRBJ2-7|.|TRBV29-1|.
TGCAGCGTTGAAGTCTCCTCGAGCTCCTACGAGCAGTACTTC
CSVEVSSSSYEQYF
>TRBJ2-5|.|TRBV30|.
TGTGCCTGGAGTAAGGATAGCGGAGTGCCCCAGTACTTC
CAWSKDSGVPQYF
>TRBJ1-3|.|TRBV18|.
TGTGCCAGCTCACCAACGGGACAATCAAACACCATATATTTT
CASSPTGQSNTIYF
>TRBJ1-3|.|TRBV10-3|TRBD1
TGTGCCATCAGGGAGTCACCGGGACAGGTCTCTTCAACTGGAAACACCATATATTTT
CAIRESPGQVSSTGNTIYF
>TRBJ1-2|once|TRBV27|.
TGTGCCAGCAGTCCCTATCAAGGGGAAGGCTATGGCTACACCTTC
CASSPYQGEGYGYTF